The 5 T cell receptor beta chains below come from one sample, sequenced in a study of Tregs in tolerant kidney transplant recipients. Sequencing was performed with immunoSEQ multiplex PCR; in TCRdb, only in-frame clones are kept and a portion is missing. The data contain 90,000 or so clones, over 85% of them singletons. Sequenced material: CD8+ T cells from blood. These receptor sequences come from a human donor in good health.

The chain combines TRBV9 with TRBJ2-1, with D tentatively TRBD2 (7 bases). This CDR3 has 12 amino acids. Trimming took 9 bases from V and 10 from J, leaving 17 bases between them. Looked up from germline, CDR1 is SGDLS and CDR2 is YYNGEE. This CDR3 is CATNRGAGEQFF. CDR3 coding DNA: TGTGCCACAAATCGGGGGGCAGGGGAGCAGTTCTTC.

The gene calls are TRBV10-3 and TRBJ2-1; 10 bases align to TRBD2. Germline V gene data show CDR1 as ENHRY and CDR2 as SYGVKD. V gave up 3 bases and J gave up 0 bases; unmatched junction bases: 5. The CDR3 is made up of 17 amino acids. CDR3 DNA: TGTGCCATCAGTGAACCAGCGGGGGGGTACTCCTACAATGAGCAGTTCTTC. Protein sequence: CAISEPAGGYSYNEQFF.

The J gene is TRBJ2-1, the V gene TRBV18; the match to TRBD2 covers 8 bases. CDR3 length equals 15 residues. Germline CDR1 KGHSH, CDR2 LQKENI. V lost 2 bases, J lost 8 bases, and 8 bases stayed unmatched. CDR3 amino acids: CASSPSSGSFDEQFF. In DNA, the CDR3 is TGTGCCAGCTCACCATCCAGCGGGAGCTTCGATGAGCAGTTCTTC. The variable domain in full, with the rest retrieved from reference TRBV18 and TRBJ2-1, is NAGVMQNPRHLVRRRGQEARLRCSPMKGHSHVYWYRQLPEEGLKFMVYLQKENIIDESGMPKERFSAEFPKEGPSILRIQQVVRGDSAAYFCASSPSSGSFDEQFFGPGTRLTVL.

The chain recombines TRBV2 with TRBJ2-7, with D tentatively TRBD2 (6 bases). CDR1 and CDR2 from the germline V gene are SNHLY and FYNNEI. V lost 8 bases to trimming and J lost 2 bases, with 13 bases between them. The CDR3 is 13 residues long. As DNA, the CDR3 is TGTGCCAGCCCCCCGGGAGCCGCCTACGAGCAGTACTTC. This sequence encodes CASPPGAAYEQYF.

This chain uses TRBV5-5 with TRBJ2-7, with a weak D call TRBD1 (6 bases). V dropped 4 bases and J dropped 7 bases, with 21 bases sitting between them. Per the germline V gene, CDR1 is SGHKS and CDR2 is YYEKEE (reference sequence). The CDR3 extends over 15 amino acids. CDR3 protein: CASSQNRALVREQYF. CDR3 coding DNA: TGTGCCAGCAGCCAAAACAGGGCCCTGGTTCGGGAGCAGTACTTC.